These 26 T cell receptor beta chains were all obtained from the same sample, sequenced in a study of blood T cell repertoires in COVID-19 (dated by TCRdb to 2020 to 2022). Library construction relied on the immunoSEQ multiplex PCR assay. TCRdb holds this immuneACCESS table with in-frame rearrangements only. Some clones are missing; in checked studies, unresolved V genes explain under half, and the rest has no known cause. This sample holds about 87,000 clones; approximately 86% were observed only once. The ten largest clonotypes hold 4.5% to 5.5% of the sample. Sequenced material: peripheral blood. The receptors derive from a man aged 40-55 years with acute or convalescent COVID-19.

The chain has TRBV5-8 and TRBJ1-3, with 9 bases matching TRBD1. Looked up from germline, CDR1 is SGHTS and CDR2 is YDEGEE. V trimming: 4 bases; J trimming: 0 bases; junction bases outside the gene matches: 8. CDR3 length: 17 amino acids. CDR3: CASSLGQGLFSGNTIYF. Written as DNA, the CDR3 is TGTGCCAGCAGCCTAGGACAGGGGCTTTTCTCTGGAAACACCATATATTTT. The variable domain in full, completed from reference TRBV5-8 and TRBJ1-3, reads EAGVTQSPTHLIKTRGQQATLRCSPISGHTSVYWYQQALGLGLQFLLWYDEGEERNRGNFPPRFSGRQFPNYSSELNVNALELEDSALYLCASSLGQGLFSGNTIYFGEGSWLTVV.

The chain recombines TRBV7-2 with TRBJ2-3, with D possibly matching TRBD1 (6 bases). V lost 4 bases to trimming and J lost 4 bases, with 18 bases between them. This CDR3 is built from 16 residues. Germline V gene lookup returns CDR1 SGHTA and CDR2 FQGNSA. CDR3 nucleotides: TGTGCCAGCAGCTCCTTTGGGCAGGGGAAGGCAGATACGCAGTATTTT. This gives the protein CASSSFGQGKADTQYF.

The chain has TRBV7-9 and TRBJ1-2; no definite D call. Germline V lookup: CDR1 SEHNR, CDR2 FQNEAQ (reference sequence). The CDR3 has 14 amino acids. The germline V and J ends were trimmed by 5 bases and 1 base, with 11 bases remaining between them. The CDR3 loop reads CASSPNEGNYGYTF. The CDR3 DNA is TGTGCCAGCAGCCCCAATGAGGGTAACTATGGCTACACCTTC.

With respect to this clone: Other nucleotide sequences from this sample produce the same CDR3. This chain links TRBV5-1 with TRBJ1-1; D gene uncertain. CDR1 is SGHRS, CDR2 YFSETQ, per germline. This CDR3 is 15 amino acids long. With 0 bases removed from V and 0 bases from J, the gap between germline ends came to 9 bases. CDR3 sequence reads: CASSLAAGMNTEAFF. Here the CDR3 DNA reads TGCGCCAGCAGCTTGGCAGCCGGGATGAACACTGAAGCTTTCTTT. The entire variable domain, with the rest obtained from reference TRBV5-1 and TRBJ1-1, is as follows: KAGVTQTPRYLIKTRGQQVTLSCSPISGHRSVSWYQQTPGQGLQFLFEYFSETQRNKGNFPGRFSGRQFSNSRSEMNVSTLELGDSALYLCASSLAAGMNTEAFFGQGTRLTVV.

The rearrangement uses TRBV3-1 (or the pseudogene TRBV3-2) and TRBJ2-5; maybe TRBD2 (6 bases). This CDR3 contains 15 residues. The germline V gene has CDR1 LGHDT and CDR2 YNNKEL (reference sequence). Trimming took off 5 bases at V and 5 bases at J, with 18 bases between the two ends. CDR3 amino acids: CASSSSDVGWETQYF. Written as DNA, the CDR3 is TGTGCCAGCAGCTCTAGCGACGTGGGGTGGGAGACCCAGTACTTC.

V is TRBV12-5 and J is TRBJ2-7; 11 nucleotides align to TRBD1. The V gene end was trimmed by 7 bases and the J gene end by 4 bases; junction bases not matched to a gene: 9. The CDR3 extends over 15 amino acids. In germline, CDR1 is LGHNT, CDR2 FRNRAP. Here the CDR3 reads CASDTDRGPFYEQYF. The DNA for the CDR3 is TGTGCTAGTGACACGGACAGGGGGCCCTTTTACGAGCAGTACTTC.

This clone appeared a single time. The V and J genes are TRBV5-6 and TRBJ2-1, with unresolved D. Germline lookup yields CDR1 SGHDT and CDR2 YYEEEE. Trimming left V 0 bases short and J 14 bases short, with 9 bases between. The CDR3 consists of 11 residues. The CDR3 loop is CASSLGGNKFF. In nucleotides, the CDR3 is TGTGCCAGCAGCTTGGGCGGTAATAAGTTCTTC.

The CDR3 DNA reads TGTGCCAGCACCCCGACAGGGGTTAACACTGAAGCTTTCTTT. It codes for CASTPTGVNTEAFF. V and J are TRBV6-5 and TRBJ1-1; TRBD1 agrees at 8 bases. Unmatched junction bases numbered 6, after V lost 7 bases and J lost 2 bases. The CDR3 runs 14 residues. CDR1 is MNHEY and CDR2 is SVGAGI in the germline V gene.

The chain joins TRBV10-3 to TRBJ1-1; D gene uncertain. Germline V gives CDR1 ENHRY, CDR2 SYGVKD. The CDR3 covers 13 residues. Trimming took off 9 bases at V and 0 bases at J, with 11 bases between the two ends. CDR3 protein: CAIGSAVNTEAFF. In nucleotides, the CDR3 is TGTGCCATAGGATCGGCGGTGAACACTGAAGCTTTCTTT.

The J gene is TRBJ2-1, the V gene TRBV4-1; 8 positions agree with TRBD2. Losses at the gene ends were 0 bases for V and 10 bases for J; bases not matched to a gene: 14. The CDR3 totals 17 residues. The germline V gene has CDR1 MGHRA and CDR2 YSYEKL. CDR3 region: CASSQEGPGGVGTEQFF. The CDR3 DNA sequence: TGCGCCAGCAGCCAAGAGGGCCCGGGGGGGGTTGGCACCGAGCAGTTCTTC.

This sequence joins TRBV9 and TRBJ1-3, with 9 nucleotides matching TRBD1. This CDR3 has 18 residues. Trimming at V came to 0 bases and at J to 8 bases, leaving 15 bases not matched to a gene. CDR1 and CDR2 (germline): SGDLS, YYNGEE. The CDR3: CASSVATGQGKGVDTIYF. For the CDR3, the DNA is TGTGCCAGCAGCGTAGCTACTGGACAGGGGAAGGGCGTGGACACCATATATTTT.

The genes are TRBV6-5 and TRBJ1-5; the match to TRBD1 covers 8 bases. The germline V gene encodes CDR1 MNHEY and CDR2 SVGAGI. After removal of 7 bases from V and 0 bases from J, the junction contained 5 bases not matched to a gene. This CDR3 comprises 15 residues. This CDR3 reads CASKGQGGSNQPQHF. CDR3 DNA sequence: TGTGCCAGCAAAGGACAGGGTGGTAGCAATCAGCCCCAGCATTTT.

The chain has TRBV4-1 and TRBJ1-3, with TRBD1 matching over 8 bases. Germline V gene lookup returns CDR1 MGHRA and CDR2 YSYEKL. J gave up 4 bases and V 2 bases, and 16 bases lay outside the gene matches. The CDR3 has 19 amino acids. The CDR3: CASSQITRTTGDRGNTIYF. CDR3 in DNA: TGCGCCAGCAGCCAAATCACCCGGACGACAGGGGATCGGGGAAACACCATATATTTT.

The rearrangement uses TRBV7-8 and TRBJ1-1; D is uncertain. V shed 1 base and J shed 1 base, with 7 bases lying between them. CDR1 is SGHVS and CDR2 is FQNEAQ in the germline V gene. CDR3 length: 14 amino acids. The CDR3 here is CASSLVTGNTEAFF. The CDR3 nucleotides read TGTGCCAGCAGCTTAGTTACCGGGAACACTGAAGCTTTCTTT. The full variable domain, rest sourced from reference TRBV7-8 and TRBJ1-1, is GAGVSQSPRYKVAKRGQDVALRCDPISGHVSLFWYQQALGQGPEFLTYFQNEAQLDKSGLPSDRFFAERPEGSVSTLKIQRTQQEDSAVYLCASSLVTGNTEAFFGQGTRLTVV.

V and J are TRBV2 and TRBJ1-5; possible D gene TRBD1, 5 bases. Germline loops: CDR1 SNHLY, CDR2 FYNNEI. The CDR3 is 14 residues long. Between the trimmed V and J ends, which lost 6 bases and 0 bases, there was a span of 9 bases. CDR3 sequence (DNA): TGTGCCAGCAGATCAGGGAATAGCAATCAGCCCCAGCATTTT. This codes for CASRSGNSNQPQHF.

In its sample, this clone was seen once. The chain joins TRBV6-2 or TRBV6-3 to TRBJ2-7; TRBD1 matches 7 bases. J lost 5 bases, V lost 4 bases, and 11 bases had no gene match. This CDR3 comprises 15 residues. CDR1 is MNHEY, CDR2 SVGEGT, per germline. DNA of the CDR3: TGTGCCAGCAGTTGGAGACAGGGAAGTACCCACGAGCAGTACTTC. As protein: CASSWRQGSTHEQYF.

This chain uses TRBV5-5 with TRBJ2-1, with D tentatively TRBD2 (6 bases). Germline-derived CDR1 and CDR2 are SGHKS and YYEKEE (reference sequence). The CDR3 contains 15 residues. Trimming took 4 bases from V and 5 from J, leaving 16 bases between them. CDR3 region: CASSLLTSGDNEQFF. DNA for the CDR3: TGTGCCAGCAGCCTCCTGACTTCGGGGGACAATGAGCAGTTCTTC.

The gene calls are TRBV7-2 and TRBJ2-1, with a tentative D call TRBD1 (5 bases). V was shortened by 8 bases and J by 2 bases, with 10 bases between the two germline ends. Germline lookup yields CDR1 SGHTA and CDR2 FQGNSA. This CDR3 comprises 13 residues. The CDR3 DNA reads TGTGCCAGCGTGGACACCGCCTACAATGAGCAGTTCTTC. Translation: CASVDTAYNEQFF.

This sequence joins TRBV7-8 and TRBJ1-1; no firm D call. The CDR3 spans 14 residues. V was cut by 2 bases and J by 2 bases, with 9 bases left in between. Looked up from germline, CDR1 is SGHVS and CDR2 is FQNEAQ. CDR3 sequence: CASSLREFNTEAFF. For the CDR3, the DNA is TGTGCCAGCAGCTTAAGGGAGTTCAACACTGAAGCTTTCTTT.

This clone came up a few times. The CDR3 reads CASSGLDGETEAFF. DNA for the CDR3: TGTGCCAGCTCAGGACTGGACGGTGAAACTGAAGCTTTCTTT. The chain couples TRBV18 to TRBJ1-1; D ambiguous. From germline, CDR1 is KGHSH and CDR2 LQKENI. Trimming left V 5 bases short and J 5 bases short, with 15 bases between. This CDR3 region has 14 residues.

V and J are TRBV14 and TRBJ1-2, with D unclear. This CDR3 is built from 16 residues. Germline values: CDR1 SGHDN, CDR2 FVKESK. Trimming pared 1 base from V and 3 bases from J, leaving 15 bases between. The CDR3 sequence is CASSQGSPGLDYGYTF. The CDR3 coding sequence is TGTGCCAGCAGCCAAGGTTCGCCGGGTCTCGACTATGGCTACACCTTC.

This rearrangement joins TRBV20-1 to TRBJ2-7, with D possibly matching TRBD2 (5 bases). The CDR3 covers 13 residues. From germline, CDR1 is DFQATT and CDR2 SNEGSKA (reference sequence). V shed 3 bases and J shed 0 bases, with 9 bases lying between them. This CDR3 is CSASGGSSYEQYF. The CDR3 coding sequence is TGCAGTGCTAGTGGAGGAAGCTCCTACGAGCAGTACTTC.

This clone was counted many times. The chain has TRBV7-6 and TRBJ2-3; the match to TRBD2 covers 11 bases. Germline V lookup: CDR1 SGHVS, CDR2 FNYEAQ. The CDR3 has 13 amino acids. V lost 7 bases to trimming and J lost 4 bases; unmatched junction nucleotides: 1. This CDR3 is CASKLAGADTQYF. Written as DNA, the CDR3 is TGTGCCAGCAAACTAGCGGGAGCAGATACGCAGTATTTT.

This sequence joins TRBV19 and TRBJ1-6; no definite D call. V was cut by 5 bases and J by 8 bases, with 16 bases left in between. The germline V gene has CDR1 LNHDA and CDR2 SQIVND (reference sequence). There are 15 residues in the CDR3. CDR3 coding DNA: TGTGCCAGTAGTGCCGGGCGGGGTTGGGATTCACCCCTCCACTTT. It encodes CASSAGRGWDSPLHF.

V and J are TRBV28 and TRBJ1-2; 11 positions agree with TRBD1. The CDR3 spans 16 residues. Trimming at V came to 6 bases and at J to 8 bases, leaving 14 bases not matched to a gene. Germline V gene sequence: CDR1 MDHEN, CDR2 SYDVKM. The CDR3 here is CASSPSGDRGREGYTF. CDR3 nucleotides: TGTGCCAGCAGCCCAAGCGGGGACAGGGGGAGGGAGGGCTACACCTTC.

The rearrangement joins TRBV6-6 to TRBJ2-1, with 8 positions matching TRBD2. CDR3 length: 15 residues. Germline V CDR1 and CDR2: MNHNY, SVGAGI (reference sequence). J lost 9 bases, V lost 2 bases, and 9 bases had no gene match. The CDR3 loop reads CASSYGSPAGVEQFF. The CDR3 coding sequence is TGTGCCAGCAGTTACGGTTCGCCAGCGGGGGTTGAGCAGTTCTTC.